Listed here are 10 T cell receptor beta chains from one sample, sequenced in a study of blood T cell repertoires in COVID-19. Repertoires were generated with immunoSEQ multiplex PCR, while TCRdb's copy carries only in-frame clones and drops some. Here the sample spans tens of thousands of clones, 65% to 85% being singletons. Sequencing used peripheral blood. These receptors were taken from a man aged 50 to 59 with acute or convalescent COVID-19.

Only one count was recorded for this clone. This rearrangement joins TRBV7-9 to TRBJ1-6; D unclear. The germline V and J ends were trimmed by 6 bases and 6 bases, with 9 bases remaining between them. Germline V gives CDR1 SEHNR, CDR2 FQNEAQ (reference sequence). The CDR3 runs to 13 residues. The CDR3 protein is CASSTAANSPLHF. In DNA form, the CDR3 reads TGTGCCAGCAGTACAGCCGCTAATTCACCCCTCCACTTT. Supplemented by reference TRBV7-9 and TRBJ1-6, the full variable domain reads DTGVSQNPRHKITKRGQNVTFRCDPISEHNRLYWYRQTLGQGPEFLTYFQNEAQLEKSRLLSDRFSAERPKGSFSTLEIQRTEQGDSAMYLCASSTAANSPLHFGNGTRLTVT.

This chain joins TRBV6-5 and TRBJ2-7; 9 nucleotides line up with TRBD1. CDR1 is MNHEY, CDR2 SVGAGI, per germline. This CDR3 region has 12 residues. Germline trimming cut 4 bases from V and 13 bases from J; bases unmatched to any gene: 8. CDR3 sequence (DNA): TGTGCCAGCAGTTCAACCGGGACAGGGTTTTACTTC. This codes for CASSSTGTGFYF.

This chain connects TRBV27 to TRBJ2-7, with 9 nucleotides matching TRBD1. Germline CDR1 MNHEY, CDR2 SMNVEV (reference sequence). After removal of 5 bases from V and 7 bases from J, the junction contained 12 bases not matched to a gene. The CDR3 totals 15 residues. Here the CDR3 reads CASSPLGQGRGEQYF. CDR3 DNA: TGTGCCAGCAGTCCCCTAGGACAGGGGAGGGGGGAGCAGTACTTC.

CDR3 bases: TGCGCCAGCAGCGATGACAGATTAGCCAAAAACATTCAGTACTTC. Protein sequence: CASSDDRLAKNIQYF. J is TRBJ2-4 and V is TRBV10-2, with a weak D call TRBD1 (5 bases). Per germline, CDR1 WSHSY and CDR2 SAAADI. V was trimmed by 6 bases and J by 0 bases, leaving 12 bases between them. The CDR3 is 15 residues long.

The rearrangement joins TRBV27 to TRBJ1-6; D perhaps matches TRBD1 (6 bases). V was trimmed by 3 bases and J by 6 bases, leaving 18 bases between them. Germline V gene data show CDR1 as MNHEY and CDR2 as SMNVEV (reference sequence). The CDR3 has 17 residues. The CDR3 DNA reads TGTGCCAGCAGTTTCTCTCGGTGGGGGCGCCTTAATTCACCCCTCCACTTT. It specifies CASSFSRWGRLNSPLHF.

This rearrangement joins TRBV19 to TRBJ1-3; no firm D call. The V gene's germline CDR1 is LNHDA and CDR2 SQIVND (reference sequence). The CDR3 totals 13 residues. The CDR3 region has the DNA TGTGCGACGACGCGGGCGTCTGGAAACACCATATATTTT. Translating gives CATTRASGNTIYF.

Written as DNA, the CDR3 is TGCGCCAGCAGTGAGGCGAACTATGGCTACACCTTC. Translated, it gives CASSEANYGYTF. The rearrangement uses TRBV4-1 and TRBJ1-2; no clear D. With 6 bases removed from V and 2 bases from J, the gap between germline ends came to 7 bases. Germline CDR1 and CDR2: MGHRA and YSYEKL. This CDR3 is 12 amino acids long.

This chain connects TRBV4-1 to TRBJ1-2; 11 nucleotides line up with TRBD1. The ends lost 6 bases at V and 8 bases at J; junction bases unmatched: 5. Germline loops: CDR1 MGHRA, CDR2 YSYEKL. This CDR3 spans 13 amino acids. The CDR3 DNA follows: TGCGCCAGCAGAGGACAGGGGGCCCGGGGCTACACCTTC. Its translation: CASRGQGARGYTF.

This clone was detected only once. In DNA form, the CDR3 reads TGTGCCAGCAAGTACGACAGGGGTCACACAGATACGCAGTATTTT. It translates to CASKYDRGHTDTQYF. The chain joins TRBV2 to TRBJ2-3; TRBD1 agrees at 8 bases. CDR1 SNHLY and CDR2 FYNNEI come from the germline V gene. The junction had 8 bases not matched to a gene; V was cut back by 7 bases and J by 2 bases. CDR3 length equals 15 residues.

The rearrangement links TRBV29-1 to TRBJ2-5; the D is unclear. The CDR3 sequence is 12 residues long. V lost 8 bases and J 5 bases, leaving 15 bases between the germline ends. CDR1 and CDR2 (germline): SQVTM, ANQGSEA. CDR3 protein: CSIFRVRETQYF. The CDR3 coding sequence is TGCAGCATCTTTCGGGTCCGCGAGACCCAGTACTTC.